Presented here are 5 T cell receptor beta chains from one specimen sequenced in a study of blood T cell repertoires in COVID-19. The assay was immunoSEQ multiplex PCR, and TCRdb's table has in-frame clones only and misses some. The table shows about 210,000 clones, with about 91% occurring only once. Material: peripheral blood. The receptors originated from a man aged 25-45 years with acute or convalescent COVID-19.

The CDR3 region has the DNA TGCGCCAGCAGCCAATTCCCCGGGGGGGAGGACTATGGCTACACCTTC. It codes for CASSQFPGGEDYGYTF. This sequence joins TRBV4-1 and TRBJ1-2; tentatively, D is TRBD1 (5 bases). V dropped 2 bases and J dropped 3 bases, with 16 bases sitting between them. Per germline, CDR1 MGHRA and CDR2 YSYEKL. The CDR3 has 16 residues.

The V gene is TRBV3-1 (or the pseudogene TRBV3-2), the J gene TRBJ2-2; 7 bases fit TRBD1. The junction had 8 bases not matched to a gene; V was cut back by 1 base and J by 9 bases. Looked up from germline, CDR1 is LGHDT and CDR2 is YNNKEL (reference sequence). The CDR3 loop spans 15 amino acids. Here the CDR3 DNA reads TGTGCCAGCAGCCAAGGCGCTGGGACAGTGTGGGAGCTGTTTTTT. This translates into CASSQGAGTVWELFF.

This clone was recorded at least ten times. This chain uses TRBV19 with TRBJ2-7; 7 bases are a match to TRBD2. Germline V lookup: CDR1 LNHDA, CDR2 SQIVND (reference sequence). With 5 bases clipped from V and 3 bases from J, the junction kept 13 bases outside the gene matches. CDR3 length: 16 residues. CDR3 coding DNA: TGTGCCAGTAGTCCTGCCTGGGCTAGCGGAGTCTACGAGCAGTACTTC. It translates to CASSPAWASGVYEQYF.

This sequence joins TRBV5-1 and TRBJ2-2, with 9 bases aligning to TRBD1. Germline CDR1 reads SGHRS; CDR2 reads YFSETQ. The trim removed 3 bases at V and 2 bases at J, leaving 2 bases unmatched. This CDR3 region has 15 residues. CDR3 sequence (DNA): TGCGCCAGCAGCTGGGGACAGGGAAACACCGGGGAGCTGTTTTTT. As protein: CASSWGQGNTGELFF.

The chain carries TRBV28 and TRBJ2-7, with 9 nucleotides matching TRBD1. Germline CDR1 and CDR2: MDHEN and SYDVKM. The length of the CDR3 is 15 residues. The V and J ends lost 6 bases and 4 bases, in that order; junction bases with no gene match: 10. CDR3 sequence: CASRPSGTGIYEQYF. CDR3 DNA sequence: TGTGCCAGCAGGCCCTCCGGGACAGGGATTTACGAGCAGTACTTC.